The rows below give T cell receptor beta chains drawn from one sample of a study of identical twins. In TCRdb, the 5' RACE reads were re-called with MiXCR into one record per CDR3 protein. This table has 350,000 to 450,000 distinct CDR3 sequences, approximately 18% appearing once. Sequencing used naive T cells sorted from blood. The receptor source for this set is a man in his fifties or sixties in good health. Each CDR3 is given with its conserved first and last residue. The D gene is left open where the match is weak. Only part of the rows carry a size: once, few, many, or a class if the clone is expanded.

>TRBJ2-3|NA|NA|TRBV5-1
CACSLGGALTDTQYF
TGCGCCTGCAGCTTGGGCGGAGCACTCACAGATACGCAGTATTTT
>TRBJ2-1|TRBD1|NA|TRBV5-6
CASSLLLGDRGHNEQFF
TGTGCCAGCAGCTTGTTGTTGGGGGACAGGGGCCACAATGAGCAGTTCTTC
>TRBJ2-3|NA|NA|TRBV20-1
CSARDLKYRGTADTQYF
TGCAGTGCTAGAGATCTAAAGTATAGAGGGACCGCAGATACGCAGTATTTT
>TRBJ2-5|TRBD1|few|TRBV24-1
CATSDQYGQGAETQYF
TGTGCCACCAGTGACCAATACGGACAGGGAGCCGAGACCCAGTACTTC
>TRBJ1-2|TRBD1|NA|TRBV5-8
CASSSDLTGDYGYTF
TGTGCCAGCAGCTCCGATTTGACAGGGGACTATGGCTACACCTTC
>TRBJ1-1|TRBD1|few|TRBV28
CASRDRGPEAFF
TGTGCCAGCAGGGACAGGGGCCCTGAAGCTTTCTTT
>TRBJ1-1|NA|NA|TRBV29-1
CSVGVVGEAFF
TGCAGCGTTGGCGTGGTTGGGGAAGCTTTCTTT
>TRBJ2-2|NA|NA|TRBV19
CASSPGNQGTGELFF
TGTGCCAGTAGTCCCGGGAACCAGGGGACCGGGGAGCTGTTTTTT
>TRBJ2-1|NA|few|TRBV6-1
CASRGNNEQFF
TGTGCCAGCAGGGGAAACAATGAGCAGTTCTTC
>TRBJ1-2|NA|NA|TRBV7-2
CASSFAAEVTF
TGTGCCAGCAGCTTCGCGGCGGAGGTCACCTTC
>TRBJ2-3|TRBD2|NA|TRBV6-5
CASSYWSGGDSTDTQYF
TGTGCCAGCAGTTACTGGAGCGGGGGGGACAGCACAGATACGCAGTATTTT
>TRBJ1-2|NA|NA|TRBV7-9
CASSLDALNYGYTF
TGTGCCAGCAGCTTAGATGCCTTAAACTATGGCTACACCTTC
>TRBJ2-2|TRBD1|NA|TRBV5-6
CASSTDRVTGELFF
TGTGCCAGCAGCACGGACAGGGTCACCGGGGAGCTGTTTTTT
>TRBJ2-7|NA|NA|TRBV28
CASSLTGGHEQYF
TGTGCCAGCAGCCTCACGGGGGGCCACGAGCAGTACTTC
>TRBJ2-6|TRBD2|NA|TRBV4-1
CASSQGGVPGANVLTF
TGCGCCAGCAGCCAGGGGGGGGTCCCTGGGGCCAACGTCCTGACTTTC
>TRBJ1-1|NA|NA|TRBV6-5
CASSSPGYTEAFF
TGTGCCAGCAGTTCCCCAGGGTACACTGAAGCTTTCTTT
>TRBJ1-3|NA|NA|TRBV30
CAWILVSSSGNTIYF
TGTGCCTGGATTCTGGTCAGCAGCTCTGGAAACACCATATATTTT
>TRBJ1-5|NA|NA|TRBV10-3
CAISTGTRVSNQPQHF
TGTGCCATCAGTACCGGGACAAGAGTGAGCAATCAGCCCCAGCATTTT
>TRBJ2-3|TRBD2|NA|TRBV9
CASSATSGVFQADTQYF
TGTGCCAGCAGCGCGACTAGCGGGGTTTTTCAAGCAGATACGCAGTATTTT
>TRBJ2-7|NA|many|TRBV19
CASKRVAGFRPDEQYF
TGTGCCAGCAAAAGGGTGGCGGGATTCCGACCGGATGAGCAGTACTTC
>TRBJ2-7|NA|NA|TRBV11-2
CASSPRASSSYEQYF
TGTGCCAGCAGCCCAAGGGCCTCCAGCTCCTACGAGCAGTACTTC
>TRBJ2-5|TRBD2|NA|TRBV4-2
CASSQAREGWETQYF
TGTGCCAGCAGCCAAGCTAGGGAGGGGTGGGAGACCCAGTACTTC
>TRBJ2-7|NA|many|TRBV6-2/TRBV6-3
CASSYSVSPLEQYF
TGTGCCAGCAGTTACTCGGTGTCCCCATTGGAGCAGTACTTC
>TRBJ2-3|NA|many|TRBV12-3/TRBV12-4
CASSLDGRADTQYF
TGTGCCAGCAGTTTAGATGGCCGAGCGGATACGCAGTATTTT
>TRBJ2-1|TRBD2|NA|TRBV10-3
CAISEGELAGAPYKGEQFF
TGTGCCATCAGTGAAGGGGAACTAGCGGGAGCCCCCTACAAGGGGGAGCAGTTCTTC
>TRBJ2-6|NA|few|TRBV7-8
CASSLRGSRISGANVLTF
TGTGCCAGCAGCTTACGGGGGAGCAGAATCTCTGGGGCCAACGTCCTGACTTTC
>TRBJ2-4|NA|few|TRBV7-2
CASSLGREDIQYF
TGTGCCAGCAGCTTGGGCAGGGAGGACATTCAGTACTTC
>TRBJ2-1|TRBD2|NA|TRBV19
CASSPLGTRSYNEQFF
TGTGCCAGTAGCCCCCTGGGGACTAGGTCCTACAATGAGCAGTTCTTC
>TRBJ2-5|NA|NA|TRBV5-6
CASSLYATGRNAETQYF
TGTGCCAGCAGCTTATACGCGACAGGCCGCAACGCAGAGACCCAGTACTTC
>TRBJ2-7|TRBD1|many|TRBV15
CATSRDLAGGYEQYF
TGTGCCACCAGCAGAGATCTGGCAGGGGGCTACGAGCAGTACTTC
>TRBJ2-1|TRBD2|NA|TRBV28
CASSLAGGYYEQFF
TGTGCCAGCAGTTTAGCGGGAGGATACTATGAGCAGTTCTTC
>TRBJ2-1|NA|few|TRBV7-9
CASPGAVSSYNEQFF
TGTGCCAGCCCGGGGGCCGTTAGCTCCTACAATGAGCAGTTCTTC
>TRBJ2-1|NA|many|TRBV7-3
CASSEGHSSYNEQFF
TGTGCCAGCAGTGAAGGACATAGCTCCTACAATGAGCAGTTCTTC
>TRBJ1-4|NA|few|TRBV7-2
CASSLGTREKLFF
TGTGCCAGCAGCTTAGGGACGAGGGAAAAACTGTTTTTT
>TRBJ2-7|NA|many|TRBV14
CASSQDRYYEQYF
TGTGCCAGCAGCCAAGACAGGTACTACGAGCAGTACTTC
>TRBJ2-2|TRBD2|many|TRBV6-2/TRBV6-3
CASSYRAGEVWTGELFF
TGTGCCAGCAGTTACCGAGCGGGAGAAGTCTGGACCGGGGAGCTGTTTTTT
>TRBJ2-3|NA|few|TRBV27
CASSWASGDPTDTQYF
TGTGCCAGCAGTTGGGCTAGTGGGGACCCCACAGATACGCAGTATTTT
>TRBJ1-2|TRBD1|NA|TRBV3-1
CASSPNNGQEHGYTF
TGTGCCAGCAGTCCGAATAATGGACAGGAGCATGGCTACACCTTC
>TRBJ1-4|TRBD1|NA|TRBV6-5
CASSYGRGAGNEKLFF
TGTGCCAGCAGTTACGGCAGGGGGGCCGGTAATGAAAAACTGTTTTTT
>TRBJ1-4|TRBD1|NA|TRBV12-3/TRBV12-4
CASSGRQGPYEKLFF
TGTGCCAGCAGTGGCAGACAGGGTCCTTATGAAAAACTGTTTTTT
>TRBJ1-2|NA|many|TRBV29-1
CSVERRGPDYGYTF
TGCAGCGTTGAGCGGCGGGGGCCTGACTATGGCTACACCTTC
>TRBJ2-7|NA|many|TRBV28
CASTRKDEQYF
TGTGCCAGCACCCGGAAGGACGAGCAGTACTTC
>TRBJ2-1|TRBD1|NA|TRBV20-1
CSARGGQGIDEQFF
TGCAGTGCTAGAGGTGGACAGGGTATCGATGAGCAGTTCTTC
>TRBJ2-7|NA|NA|TRBV11-2
CASSLVPRWGYREQYF
TGTGCCAGCAGCTTAGTCCCCCGATGGGGATACCGCGAGCAGTACTTC
>TRBJ1-5|NA|many|TRBV10-1
CASSTLQDPIGQSQHF
TGCGCCAGCAGTACTTTACAGGACCCGATAGGACAATCCCAGCATTTT
>TRBJ2-7|NA|many|TRBV7-2
CASSLASTYEQYF
TGTGCCAGCAGCTTAGCGTCGACCTACGAGCAGTACTTC
>TRBJ2-3|TRBD2|many|TRBV12-3/TRBV12-4
CASSSRGDPDTQYF
TGTGCCAGCAGTTCCCGGGGGGATCCGGATACGCAGTATTTT
>TRBJ1-1|TRBD1|few|TRBV7-6
CASSSITGDTEAFF
TGTGCCAGCAGCTCAATCACAGGGGACACTGAAGCTTTCTTT
>TRBJ2-5|NA|NA|TRBV4-2
CASSDPGPIETQYF
TGTGCCAGCAGCGATCCAGGGCCGATAGAGACCCAGTACTTC
>TRBJ1-2|NA|NA|TRBV6-1
CASRGRGTNYGYTF
TGTGCCAGCAGGGGACGGGGGACAAACTATGGCTACACCTTC
>TRBJ2-7|NA|NA|TRBV20-1
CSANRDTFSYEQYF
TGCAGTGCTAACCGGGACACCTTTTCCTACGAGCAGTACTTC
>TRBJ1-6|NA|many|TRBV4-3
CASSQGWQHSYNSPLHF
TGCGCCAGCAGCCAAGGGTGGCAGCACTCCTATAATTCACCCCTCCACTTT
>TRBJ2-7|NA|many|TRBV6-2/TRBV6-3
CASSYIGLTRPYEQYF
TGTGCCAGCAGTTACATCGGACTGACAAGACCCTACGAGCAGTACTTC
>TRBJ1-1|NA|NA|TRBV4-3
CASSQEPTLETEAFF
TGCGCCAGCAGCCAAGAACCCACACTGGAGACTGAAGCTTTCTTT
>TRBJ2-7|NA|few|TRBV5-6
CASSWGSGLYEQYF
TGTGCCAGCAGCTGGGGTAGTGGCCTTTACGAGCAGTACTTC
>TRBJ2-7|NA|once|TRBV30
CAWSVGPDRSSYEQYF
TGTGCCTGGAGTGTAGGGCCGGACCGAAGCTCCTACGAGCAGTACTTC
>TRBJ2-5|TRBD1|few|TRBV5-1
CASSFSGGRSETQYF
TGCGCCAGCAGCTTTTCAGGGGGAAGGAGTGAGACCCAGTACTTC
>TRBJ2-7|NA|many|TRBV7-2
CASSLVEAVGYEQYF
TGTGCCAGCAGCTTAGTGGAGGCGGTGGGTTACGAGCAGTACTTC
>TRBJ2-3|NA|NA|TRBV4-3
CASSQDMGFDTQYF
TGCGCCAGCAGCCAAGATATGGGTTTTGATACGCAGTATTTT
>TRBJ2-7|TRBD2|many|TRBV20-1
CSARDRSTSGVYEQYF
TGCAGTGCTAGAGATCGGTCCACTAGCGGGGTTTACGAGCAGTACTTC